The TCR beta chain described here comes from a study of blood T cell repertoires in COVID-19. The protocol was immunoSEQ multiplex PCR, while the TCRdb copy is restricted to in-frame clones and leaves out a portion. The sample carries fewer than 120,000 clones, 88% recorded once. Trimming at V came to 0 bases and at J to 5 bases, leaving 10 bases not matched to a gene. The germline V gene has CDR1 LNHDA and CDR2 SQIVND (reference sequence). CDR3 length: 18 amino acids. This chain joins TRBV19 and TRBJ2-1, with 10 bases lining up with TRBD2. The source material was peripheral blood. The source is a woman aged 45-60 years with acute or convalescent COVID-19. The CDR3 region is CASSIDLAVLAGNNEQFF. CDR3 nucleotide sequence: TGTGCCAGTAGTATAGATTTGGCCGTACTAGCGGGAAACAATGAGCAGTTCTTC.